Reported below is one T cell receptor beta chain. Assay used: immunoSEQ multiplex PCR; TCRdb lists only in-frame clones, some missing. This sample has about 66,000 clones, with less than 95% found just once. This sample is part of a study of OX40 agonist ivuxolimab in advanced cancers. V shed 3 bases, J shed 4 bases, and the junction held 7 bases outside the gene matches. Germline V gives CDR1 SGHTA, CDR2 FQGTGA. The CDR3 spans 16 residues. Source: CD4+ or CD8+ T cells sorted from blood, taken in a trial of the OX40 agonist ivuxolimab. The V gene is TRBV7-3, the J gene TRBJ2-3, with TRBD2 matching 10 bases. The clonotype comes from an adult with an advanced solid tumor such as melanoma, head and neck, liver or kidney cancer. CDR3 residues: CASSLLAGAGSDTQYF. The DNA of the CDR3 is TGTGCCAGCAGCTTGCTAGCGGGAGCGGGTTCAGATACGCAGTATTTT.